The source of this T cell receptor beta chain is a study of long-term antiretroviral therapy in people with HIV. immunoSEQ v3.0 was run at survey level. Sequencing was performed with immunoSEQ multiplex PCR; in TCRdb, only in-frame clones are kept and a portion is missing. The data contain about 30,000 clones, 85% to 95% of them singletons. The CDR3 loop spans 15 amino acids. After removal of 6 bases from V and 8 bases from J, the junction contained 10 bases not matched to a gene. Germline CDR1 reads MNHEY; CDR2 reads SMNVEV (reference sequence). The chain couples TRBV27 to TRBJ1-6; 7 bases align to TRBD1. This TCR came from a man in his forties or fifties with HIV. Sample: unsorted PBMCs, taken 7.4 years after starting antiretroviral therapy. CDR3 DNA: TGTGCCAGCAGATTAAGACAGGGAGCGGATTCACCCCTCCACTTT. It codes for CASRLRQGADSPLHF.